The clone carrying this TCR beta chain was picked up many times. Its specificity is unknown. One entry per CDR3 protein results from TCRdb running MiXCR on the reads. The sample shows fewer than 550,000 distinct CDR3 sequences, 31% of them seen only once. The CDR3 totals 18 residues. Germline CDR1 is SGHVS and CDR2 is FNYEAQ. V was pared by 2 bases and J by 1 base, with 19 bases between. This entry comes from a study of T cell repertoires in cytomegalovirus infection. Study observations and caveats: It was HLA-C-restricted CMV-specific TCR beta clonotypes that dominated the response ex vivo.

This TCR was recovered from a human donor in good health (CMV status not recorded). Some clones in this sample may be carry-over from other donors' samples. Sequences were obtained from PBMCs. The chain combines TRBV7-6 with TRBJ2-3; D unresolved. In DNA, the CDR3 is TGTGCCAGCAGCTTAAAAATTCCGGCCCCAGGAGGCACAGATACGCAGTATTTT. It encodes CASSLKIPAPGGTDTQYF.